The 18 T cell receptor beta chains listed next were all sequenced from one sample in a study of blood T cell repertoires in COVID-19. Sequenced by immunoSEQ multiplex PCR; TCRdb stores in-frame clones only, minus some. The top ten clones hold about 4.3% of a sample with 45,000 to 75,000 clones, approximately 86% of them seen once. Material: peripheral blood. The source of these receptors is a man aged 60-69 years with acute or convalescent COVID-19.

This rearrangement joins TRBV30 to TRBJ1-4; D unresolved. From germline, CDR1 is GTSNPN and CDR2 SVGIG (reference sequence). The V end was cut by 0 bases, the J end by 7 bases, with 12 bases between. CDR3 length equals 14 residues. The CDR3 nucleotides read TGTGCCTGGAGTGTGGGATCCGGGAGTGAAAAACTGTTTTTT. Translated: CAWSVGSGSEKLFF.

This chain joins TRBV5-1 and TRBJ1-4, with 10 bases lining up with TRBD1. Trimming cost V 3 bases and J 10 bases; bases outside gene matches: 6. The CDR3 totals 14 residues. Germline CDR1 reads SGHRS; CDR2 reads YFSETQ. The CDR3 bases are TGCGCCAGCAGCTCGGACAGGGGGTCTGGAAAACTGTTTTTT. Translation gives CASSSDRGSGKLFF.

J is TRBJ2-2 and V is TRBV4-1; 7 positions match TRBD1. The V and J ends lost 7 bases and 1 base, in that order; junction bases with no gene match: 6. Germline CDR1 and CDR2: MGHRA and YSYEKL. This CDR3 has 15 amino acids. The CDR3 DNA sequence: TGCGCCAGCAACAGACAGGGACAGAACACCGGGGAGCTGTTTTTT. It is translated as CASNRQGQNTGELFF.

This chain uses TRBV2 with TRBJ1-1; D might be TRBD1 (5 bases). This CDR3 is built from 14 residues. Germline values: CDR1 SNHLY, CDR2 FYNNEI. The germline V and J ends were trimmed by 2 bases and 7 bases, with 14 bases remaining between them. CDR3 loop: CASSERRGEGEAFF. CDR3 sequence (DNA): TGTGCCAGCAGTGAACGGCGGGGGGAGGGTGAAGCTTTCTTT. Full variable domain (rest looked up from reference TRBV2 and TRBJ1-1): EPEVTQTPSHQVTQMGQEVILRCVPISNHLYFYWYRQILGQKVEFLVSFYNNEISEKSEIFDDQFSVERPDGSNFTLKIRSTKLEDSAMYFCASSERRGEGEAFFGQGTRLTVV.

V is TRBV7-2 and J is TRBJ1-6; D gene unclear. This CDR3 is 15 amino acids long. Germline V gene data show CDR1 as SGHTA and CDR2 as FQGNSA. Trimming took 1 base from V and 5 from J, leaving 9 bases between them. In DNA form, the CDR3 reads TGTGCCAGCAGCTTAGTGAGGCTGAATAATTCACCCCTCCACTTT. Amino acids: CASSLVRLNNSPLHF.

This chain uses TRBV5-1 with TRBJ2-3; the D gene is possibly TRBD1 (5 bases). V shed 4 bases and J shed 5 bases, with 23 bases lying between them. Germline assignment: CDR1 SGHRS and CDR2 YFSETQ. This CDR3 has 17 residues. The CDR3 is CASSPAPILGVVDTQYF. CDR3 nucleotides: TGCGCCAGCAGCCCCGCCCCTATTCTAGGGGTTGTAGATACGCAGTATTTT.

The V gene is TRBV6-1, the J gene TRBJ2-7; perhaps TRBD1 as D (5 bases). This CDR3 has 17 amino acids. Germline V gives CDR1 MNHNS, CDR2 SASEGT. Trimming shortened V by 4 bases and J by 4 bases, and 23 bases separated the two germline ends. CDR3 sequence: CASSGLTATNWAYEQYF. DNA of the CDR3: TGTGCCAGCAGTGGGCTGACAGCGACCAACTGGGCGTACGAGCAGTACTTC.

The chain uses TRBV18 and TRBJ2-7; D remains unclear. Germline V gene data show CDR1 as KGHSH and CDR2 as LQKENI. Trimming stripped 3 bases from V and 0 bases from J, with 6 bases between. The CDR3 runs 13 residues. The CDR3: CASSPGSSYEQYF. CDR3 coding DNA: TGTGCCAGCTCACCGGGCAGCTCCTACGAGCAGTACTTC.

This clone was detected once. This chain connects TRBV28 to TRBJ1-4; a possible D gene is TRBD1 (6 bases). CDR1 and CDR2 (germline): MDHEN, SYDVKM. The germline V and J ends were trimmed by 4 bases and 6 bases, with 18 bases remaining between them. CDR3 size: 16 residues. CDR3 loop: CASSSDSRAWDEKLFF. The DNA of the CDR3 is TGTGCCAGCAGTTCGGACAGTCGGGCTTGGGATGAAAAACTGTTTTTT. Based on the CDR3 plus reference TRBV28 and TRBJ1-4, the full variable domain is DVKVTQSSRYLVKRTGEKVFLECVQDMDHENMFWYRQDPGLGLRLIYFSYDVKMKEKGDIPEGYSVSREKKERFSLILESASTNQTSMYLCASSSDSRAWDEKLFFGSGTQLSVL.

This CDR3 is CASSQQGTGNTIYF. CDR3 bases: TGTGCCAGCAGTCAACAGGGAACTGGAAACACCATATATTTT. The chain recombines TRBV3-1 (or the pseudogene TRBV3-2) with TRBJ1-3, with D tentatively TRBD1 (6 bases). Trimming pared 6 bases from V and 2 bases from J, leaving 11 bases between. This CDR3 has 14 residues. From germline, CDR1 is LGHDT and CDR2 YNNKEL (reference sequence).

The V call is TRBV7-2, the J call TRBJ1-3, with 8 bases matching TRBD1. The trim removed 1 base at V and 3 bases at J, leaving 5 bases unmatched. Looked up from germline, CDR1 is SGHTA and CDR2 is FQGNSA. CDR3 length equals 16 residues. The CDR3, as DNA: TGTGCCAGCAGCTTAGTGGCAGGGGGCCGTGGAAACACCATATATTTT. It translates to CASSLVAGGRGNTIYF.

J is TRBJ2-1 and V is TRBV7-2; 7 bases align to TRBD2. The CDR3 covers 15 residues. V shed 3 bases and J 0 bases; nucleotides not matched to a gene: 2. Looked up from germline, CDR1 is SGHTA and CDR2 is FQGNSA. The CDR3 here is CASSFSGTSYNEQFF. The CDR3 bases are TGTGCCAGCAGCTTCAGCGGGACCTCCTACAATGAGCAGTTCTTC.

This rearrangement joins TRBV6-6 to TRBJ2-1, with 9 positions matching TRBD2. CDR1 and CDR2 (germline): MNHNY, SVGAGI (reference sequence). V shed 5 bases and J 10 bases; nucleotides not matched to a gene: 6. The CDR3 totals 13 residues. CDR3 bases: TGTGCCAGCAGTCCTAGCGGGGAGGGGGAGCAGTTCTTC. This codes for CASSPSGEGEQFF.

The table lists this clone with a few counts. The V and J genes are TRBV6-5 and TRBJ1-4; 9 nucleotides match TRBD1. J was trimmed by 8 bases and V by 6 bases; bases with no gene match: 10. This CDR3 has 15 residues. CDR1 and CDR2 (germline): MNHEY, SVGAGI. The CDR3 spells CASSQQGAHPEKLFF. The CDR3 nucleotides are TGTGCCAGCAGCCAACAGGGGGCCCATCCCGAAAAACTGTTTTTT.

The chain combines TRBV13 with TRBJ1-3; D remains unclear. The germline V gene has CDR1 PRHDT and CDR2 FYEKMQ (reference sequence). The CDR3 sequence is 14 residues long. V gave up 10 bases and J gave up 0 bases, with 13 bases separating them. The CDR3 nucleotides are TGTGCCACCCGGGATGTTAGCTCTGGAAACACCATATATTTT. This codes for CATRDVSSGNTIYF.

The V gene is TRBV6-1, the J gene TRBJ1-5; 11 bases fit TRBD1. In germline, CDR1 is MNHNS, CDR2 SASEGT. Trimming at V came to 3 bases and at J to 3 bases, leaving 7 bases not matched to a gene. The CDR3 covers 17 residues. Written as DNA, the CDR3 is TGTGCCAGCAGTGACCGGGACAGGGGGATGATCAATCAGCCCCAGCATTTT. Translation gives CASSDRDRGMINQPQHF.

This clone showed up just once. The chain is built from TRBV28 and TRBJ1-6; 9 nucleotides align to TRBD1. CDR1 and CDR2 (germline): MDHEN, SYDVKM. This CDR3 is built from 20 residues. With 3 bases clipped from V and 9 bases from J, the junction kept 21 bases outside the gene matches. The CDR3 reads CASSLRSGQGGPYSSSPLHF. The CDR3 coding sequence is TGTGCCAGCAGTTTGAGGTCGGGACAGGGAGGTCCCTATAGCAGTTCACCCCTCCACTTT.

This clone was detected only once. V is TRBV6-5 and J is TRBJ1-3, with 8 positions matching TRBD1. Germline CDR1 MNHEY, CDR2 SVGAGI. V was pared by 6 bases and J by 4 bases, with 8 bases of the junction left unmatched. The length of the CDR3 is 15 residues. CDR3 nucleotides: TGTGCCAGCAGAGGACAGGGACTCGGAGGAAACACCATATATTTT. Protein sequence: CASRGQGLGGNTIYF.